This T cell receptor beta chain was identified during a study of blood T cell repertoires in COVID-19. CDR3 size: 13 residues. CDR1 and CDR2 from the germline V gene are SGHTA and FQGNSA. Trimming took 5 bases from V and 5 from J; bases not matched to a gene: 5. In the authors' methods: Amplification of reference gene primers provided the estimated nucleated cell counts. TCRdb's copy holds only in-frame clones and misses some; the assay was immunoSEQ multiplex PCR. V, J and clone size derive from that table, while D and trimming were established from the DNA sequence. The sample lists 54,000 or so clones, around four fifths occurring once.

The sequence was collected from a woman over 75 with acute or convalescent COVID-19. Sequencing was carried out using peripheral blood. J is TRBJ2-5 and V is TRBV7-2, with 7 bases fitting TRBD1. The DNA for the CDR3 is TGTGCCAGCAGCAAAGGGGGCGCGGAGACCCAGTACTTC. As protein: CASSKGGAETQYF.